A single sample is the source of the 24 T cell receptor beta chains below, sequenced in a study of cytomegalovirus exposure and HLA in healthy donors. The PCR employed 60 Vbeta primers together with 13 Jbeta primers. Assay used: immunoSEQ multiplex PCR; TCRdb lists only in-frame clones, some missing. The sample consists of 250,000 to 350,000 clones, about four fifths of them appearing once. The sequenced material came from PBMCs. All receptors derive from a girl aged 2 to 9 in good health and CMV-seronegative.

CDR3 nucleotides: TGTGCCAGCTCACCGGCCGCGACAGGGCTCTATGGCTACACCTTC. This sequence encodes CASSPAATGLYGYTF. The chain has TRBV18 and TRBJ1-2; 7 bases map to TRBD1. The CDR3 is made up of 15 amino acids. Germline CDR1 and CDR2: KGHSH and LQKENI. Losses at the gene ends were 3 bases for V and 4 bases for J; bases not matched to a gene: 8.

The chain has TRBV5-6 and TRBJ1-4, with D maybe TRBD1 (6 bases). The CDR3 covers 16 residues. The germline V gene has CDR1 SGHDT and CDR2 YYEEEE. V lost 4 bases and J lost 0, with 13 bases in between. The CDR3 sequence: CASSPIRGATNEKLFF. The CDR3 nucleotides read TGTGCCAGCAGCCCAATCAGGGGCGCAACTAATGAAAAACTGTTTTTT.

The chain has TRBV28 and TRBJ2-5, with TRBD2 identical over 13 bases. The CDR3 spans 18 residues. Trimming took 5 bases from V and 4 from J; bases not matched to a gene: 13. Germline V gene data show CDR1 as MDHEN and CDR2 as SYDVKM. CDR3 in amino acids: CASSPARLTSGRGETQYF. The CDR3, as DNA: TGTGCCAGCAGTCCTGCCCGCCTAACTAGCGGGAGGGGAGAGACCCAGTACTTC.

This chain connects TRBV5-5 to TRBJ1-6, with 9 bases matching TRBD1. The germline gives CDR1 SGHKS, CDR2 YYEKEE (reference sequence). This CDR3 is built from 15 residues. Trimming cost V 4 bases and J 9 bases; bases outside gene matches: 8. The CDR3 loop reads CASSLTGGEGSPLHF. DNA of the CDR3: TGTGCCAGCAGCCTCACAGGGGGCGAGGGTTCACCCCTCCACTTT.

As regards this clone: One junction end disagrees with the germline gene, perhaps due to a read error. The rearrangement links TRBV9 to TRBJ2-7; weak D call: TRBD1 (6 bases). The V gene's germline CDR1 is SGDLS and CDR2 YYNGEE. The CDR3 is 14 residues long. CDR3 amino acids: CASSVQGSTYEQYF. CDR3 coding DNA: TGTGCCAGCAGCGTACAGGGGTCAACCTACGAGCAGTACTTT.

The chain carries TRBV6-5 and TRBJ2-1, with D tentatively TRBD2 (6 bases). V lost 7 bases to trimming and J lost 9 bases, with 13 bases between them. The CDR3 is 12 residues long. Germline V lookup: CDR1 MNHEY, CDR2 SVGAGI. The CDR3 loop reads CASNAGIAEQFF. The DNA of the CDR3 is TGTGCCAGCAACGCGGGGATCGCTGAGCAGTTCTTC.

The J gene is TRBJ1-2, the V gene TRBV18, with D unresolved. The CDR3 has 14 residues. V gave up 2 bases and J gave up 3 bases, with 10 bases separating them. Germline-derived CDR1 and CDR2 are KGHSH and LQKENI. The CDR3 DNA reads as TGTGCCAGCTCACCAGCAGGCACCTACTATGGCTACACCTTC. Translating gives CASSPAGTYYGYTF.

The chain has TRBV10-1 and TRBJ1-2; D is possibly TRBD1 (5 bases). From germline, CDR1 is WNHNN and CDR2 SYGVQD (reference sequence). The CDR3 consists of 11 residues. Trimming took 6 bases from V and 7 from J, leaving 9 bases between them. This chain's CDR3 is CASRNQGGYTF. CDR3 sequence (DNA): TGCGCCAGCAGAAACCAGGGTGGCTACACCTTC.

The CDR3 reads CASSERGLGTDTQYF. Here the CDR3 DNA reads TGTGCCAGCAGCGAGAGGGGGTTGGGCACAGATACGCAGTATTTT. V usage is TRBV9 and J usage is TRBJ2-3; maybe TRBD1 (6 bases). This CDR3 is built from 15 residues. CDR1 SGDLS and CDR2 YYNGEE come from the germline V gene. V was pared by 3 bases and J by 1 base, with 12 bases between.

This clone appeared once. This chain uses TRBV19 with TRBJ2-3; 9 bases align to TRBD1. Trimming cost V 5 bases and J 3 bases; bases outside gene matches: 12. The CDR3 sequence is 17 residues long. Germline loops: CDR1 LNHDA, CDR2 SQIVND (reference sequence). This chain's CDR3 is CASSHGTGQSGTDTQYF. As DNA, the CDR3 is TGTGCCAGTAGTCACGGGACAGGGCAAAGCGGTACAGATACGCAGTATTTT.

V and J are TRBV12-5 and TRBJ2-1; TRBD2 matches 15 bases. The V gene's germline CDR1 is LGHNT and CDR2 FRNRAP. CDR3 size: 21 residues. The V gene end was trimmed by 2 bases and the J gene end by 3 bases; junction bases not matched to a gene: 14. CDR3 nucleotide sequence: TGTGCTAGTGGTTTGCCAACCGGGACTAGCGGGAGGAGGGGCTTCTACAATGAGCAGTTCTTC. Translating gives CASGLPTGTSGRRGFYNEQFF. The complete variable domain, with remaining parts taken from reference TRBV12-5 and TRBJ2-1, reads DARVTQTPRHKVTEMGQEVTMRCQPILGHNTVFWYRQTMMQGLELLAYFRNRAPLDDSGMPKDRFSAEMPDATLATLKIQPSEPRDSAVYFCASGLPTGTSGRRGFYNEQFFGPGTRLTVL.

This sequence joins TRBV5-1 and TRBJ1-1, with TRBD1 as a possible D gene (5 bases). Trimming took 6 bases from V and 0 from J, leaving 9 bases between them. CDR3 size: 13 residues. Germline V gene data show CDR1 as SGHRS and CDR2 as YFSETQ. The CDR3, as DNA: TGCGCCAGCACCGGGGGGATGAACACTGAAGCTTTCTTT. This encodes CASTGGMNTEAFF.

This sequence joins TRBV5-1 and TRBJ1-5, with D unclear. V shed 0 bases and J shed 0 bases, with 10 bases lying between them. CDR3 size: 16 residues. The germline V gene encodes CDR1 SGHRS and CDR2 YFSETQ. CDR3 DNA: TGCGCCAGCAGCTTGGGTACCGGGGATAGCAATCAGCCCCAGCATTTT. Protein product: CASSLGTGDSNQPQHF.

J is TRBJ2-1 and V is TRBV28; possibly TRBD1 for D (5 bases). Deletions cut 4 bases from V and 0 bases from J, with 13 bases between. Germline V CDR1 and CDR2: MDHEN, SYDVKM. The CDR3 has 16 residues. DNA of the CDR3: TGTGCCAGCAGTTCCGAGACAGCGAGCTCCTACAATGAGCAGTTCTTC. Translating it yields CASSSETASSYNEQFF.

J is TRBJ1-6 and V is TRBV11-2, with D possibly matching TRBD1 (6 bases). The CDR3 runs to 15 residues. V was pared by 4 bases and J by 4 bases, with 11 bases between. Germline-derived CDR1 and CDR2 are SGHAT and FQNNGV. The DNA for the CDR3 is TGTGCCAGCAGCTCCCGACAGGAGTATAATTCACCCCTCCACTTT. The encoded protein is CASSSRQEYNSPLHF.

This chain links TRBV7-9 with TRBJ2-7; 9 nucleotides line up with TRBD2. V dropped 0 bases and J dropped 0; count of bases not matched to a gene: 6. Germline V lookup: CDR1 SEHNR, CDR2 FQNEAQ (reference sequence). CDR3 length: 17 residues. The CDR3 sequence: CASSLALAGGPSYEQYF. DNA for the CDR3: TGTGCCAGCAGCTTAGCGCTCGCGGGAGGGCCCTCCTACGAGCAGTACTTC.

The chain links TRBV7-8 to TRBJ2-7, with TRBD1 as a possible D gene (5 bases). The germline gives CDR1 SGHVS, CDR2 FQNEAQ. The CDR3 is 18 residues long. Trimming stripped 7 bases from V and 0 bases from J, with 25 bases between. The CDR3, as DNA: TGTGCCAGCATCCTCCGGCAATCGCACAGGCGCAGCTCCTACGAGCAGTACTTC. As protein: CASILRQSHRRSSYEQYF.

The rearrangement uses TRBV28 and TRBJ1-2; D might be TRBD1 (6 bases). The CDR3 extends over 15 amino acids. Looked up from germline, CDR1 is MDHEN and CDR2 is SYDVKM. V lost 6 bases, J lost 4 bases, and 18 bases lay in between. CDR3 sequence: CASRFPLGAGYGYTF. The CDR3 nucleotides read TGTGCCAGCAGGTTCCCTCTGGGGGCGGGCTATGGCTACACCTTC.

V usage is TRBV27 and J usage is TRBJ2-3; D perhaps matches TRBD1 (6 bases). Germline V lookup: CDR1 MNHEY, CDR2 SMNVEV (reference sequence). CDR3 length: 14 residues. The V gene lost 3 bases and the J gene lost 5 bases, with 12 bases spanning the gap. Here the CDR3 DNA reads TGTGCCAGCAGTTTCAGGGGTCGCGAAGATACGCAGTATTTT. Its translation: CASSFRGREDTQYF.

CDR3 residues: CASSFRWLNTEAFF. The CDR3 nucleotides read TGTGCCAGCAGTTTTCGGTGGTTGAACACTGAAGCTTTCTTT. The chain employs TRBV28 and TRBJ1-1, with no clear D. Per germline, CDR1 MDHEN and CDR2 SYDVKM. CDR3 length equals 14 residues. The ends were cut back, 3 bases at V and 0 bases at J, with 8 bases in the middle.

This chain links TRBV27 with TRBJ1-6; 9 bases are a match to TRBD1. Losses at the gene ends were 5 bases for V and 0 bases for J; bases not matched to a gene: 14. Germline V gene lookup returns CDR1 MNHEY and CDR2 SMNVEV (reference sequence). This CDR3 has 20 amino acids. This CDR3 is CASSVTRDRVRFSYNSPLHF. In DNA, the CDR3 is TGTGCCAGCAGTGTCACCCGGGACAGGGTGCGATTCTCCTATAATTCACCCCTCCACTTT.

The rearrangement joins TRBV6-1 to TRBJ1-5; TRBD1 is a possible D gene (5 bases). Germline V lookup: CDR1 MNHNS, CDR2 SASEGT. The ends were cut back, 6 bases at V and 7 bases at J, with 16 bases in the middle. The CDR3 has 14 amino acids. The CDR3 nucleotides read TGTGCCAGCAGCGGGGGTATAGGGGAACAGCCCCAGCATTTT. As protein: CASSGGIGEQPQHF.

CDR3 nucleotides: TGTGCCAGCAGCTTATTCGGGCCCCTGACTATCCCGGGGGGGGAGACCCAGTACTTC. Encoded protein: CASSLFGPLTIPGGETQYF. The rearrangement links TRBV11-2 to TRBJ2-5; the match to TRBD2 covers 8 bases. J was trimmed by 5 bases and V by 2 bases; bases with no gene match: 19. CDR3 length equals 19 residues. Germline CDR1 reads SGHAT; CDR2 reads FQNNGV.

This clone was detected only once. Here the CDR3 reads CASRSRDRGDDTGELFF. CDR3 DNA sequence: TGCGCCAGCAGATCAAGGGACAGGGGTGACGACACCGGGGAGCTGTTTTTT. The J gene is TRBJ2-2, the V gene TRBV5-1, with 10 bases fitting TRBD1. From germline, CDR1 is SGHRS and CDR2 YFSETQ. V lost 5 bases and J lost 3; bases outside the gene matches: 10. CDR3 length: 17 amino acids.